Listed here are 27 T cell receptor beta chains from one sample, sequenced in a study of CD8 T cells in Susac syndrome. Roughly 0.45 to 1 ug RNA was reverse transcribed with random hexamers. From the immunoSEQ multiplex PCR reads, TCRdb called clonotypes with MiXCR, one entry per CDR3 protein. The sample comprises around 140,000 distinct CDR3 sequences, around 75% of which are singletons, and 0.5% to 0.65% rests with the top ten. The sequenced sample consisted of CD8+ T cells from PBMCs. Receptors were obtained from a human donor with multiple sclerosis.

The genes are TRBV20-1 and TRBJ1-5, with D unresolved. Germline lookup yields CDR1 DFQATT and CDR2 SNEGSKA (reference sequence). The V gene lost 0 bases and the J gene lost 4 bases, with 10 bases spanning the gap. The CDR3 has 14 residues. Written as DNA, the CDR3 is TGCAGTGCTAGAGATCCCGGCGTTAATCAGCCCCAGCATTTT. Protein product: CSARDPGVNQPQHF.

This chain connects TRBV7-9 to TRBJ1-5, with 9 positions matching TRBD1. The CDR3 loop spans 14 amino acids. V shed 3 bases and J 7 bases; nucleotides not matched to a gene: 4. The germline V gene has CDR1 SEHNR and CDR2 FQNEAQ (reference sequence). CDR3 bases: TGTGCCAGCAGCTTGGGACAGGGAGCCCAGCCCCAGCATTTT. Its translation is CASSLGQGAQPQHF.

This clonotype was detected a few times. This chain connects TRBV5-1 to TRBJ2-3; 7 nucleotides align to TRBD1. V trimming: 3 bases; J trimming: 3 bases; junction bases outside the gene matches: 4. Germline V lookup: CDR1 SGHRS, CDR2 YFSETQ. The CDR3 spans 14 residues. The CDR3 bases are TGCGCCAGCAGCTCGGAACAGGGGACAGATACGCAGTATTTT. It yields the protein CASSSEQGTDTQYF.

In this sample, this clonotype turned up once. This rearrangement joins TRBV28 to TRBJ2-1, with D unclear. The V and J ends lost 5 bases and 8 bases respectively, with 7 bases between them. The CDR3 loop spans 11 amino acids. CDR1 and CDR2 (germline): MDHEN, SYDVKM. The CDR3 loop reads CASSIIDEQFF. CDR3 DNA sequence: TGTGCCAGCAGTATAATAGATGAGCAGTTCTTC. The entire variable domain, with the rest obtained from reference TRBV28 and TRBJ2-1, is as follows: DVKVTQSSRYLVKRTGEKVFLECVQDMDHENMFWYRQDPGLGLRLIYFSYDVKMKEKGDIPEGYSVSREKKERFSLILESASTNQTSMYLCASSIIDEQFFGPGTRLTVL.

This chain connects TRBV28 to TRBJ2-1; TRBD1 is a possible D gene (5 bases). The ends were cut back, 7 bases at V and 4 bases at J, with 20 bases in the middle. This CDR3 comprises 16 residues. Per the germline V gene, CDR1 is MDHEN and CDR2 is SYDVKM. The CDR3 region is CASIKGLTVVYNEQFF. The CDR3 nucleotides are TGTGCCAGCATTAAGGGCCTGACAGTAGTGTACAATGAGCAGTTCTTC.

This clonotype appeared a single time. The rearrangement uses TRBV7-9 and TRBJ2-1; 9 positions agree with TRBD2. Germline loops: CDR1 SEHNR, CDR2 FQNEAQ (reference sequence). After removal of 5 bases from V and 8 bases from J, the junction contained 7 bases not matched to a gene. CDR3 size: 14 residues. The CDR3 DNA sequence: TGTGCCAGCAGCCCCAGACTAGCGGCCGATGAGCAGTTCTTC. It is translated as CASSPRLAADEQFF.

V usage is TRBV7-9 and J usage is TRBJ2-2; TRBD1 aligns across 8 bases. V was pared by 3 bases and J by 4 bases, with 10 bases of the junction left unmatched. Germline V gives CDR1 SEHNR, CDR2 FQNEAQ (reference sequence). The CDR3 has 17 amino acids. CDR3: CASSFRIQGAGTGELFF. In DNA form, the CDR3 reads TGTGCCAGCAGCTTCAGGATCCAGGGGGCGGGCACCGGGGAGCTGTTTTTT.

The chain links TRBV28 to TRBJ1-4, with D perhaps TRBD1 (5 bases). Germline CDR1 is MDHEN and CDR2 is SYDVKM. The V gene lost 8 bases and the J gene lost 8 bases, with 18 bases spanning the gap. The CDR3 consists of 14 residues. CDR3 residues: CASASQGWEEKLFF. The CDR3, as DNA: TGTGCCAGCGCGAGCCAGGGTTGGGAGGAAAAACTGTTTTTT.

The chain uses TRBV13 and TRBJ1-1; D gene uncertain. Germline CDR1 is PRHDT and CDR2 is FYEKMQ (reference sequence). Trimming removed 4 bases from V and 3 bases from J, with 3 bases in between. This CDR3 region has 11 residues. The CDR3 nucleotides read TGTGCCAGCAGCTCTTACACTGAAGCTTTCTTT. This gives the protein CASSSYTEAFF. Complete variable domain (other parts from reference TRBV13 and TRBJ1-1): AAGVIQSPRHLIKEKRETATLKCYPIPRHDTVYWYQQGPGQDPQFLISFYEKMQSDKGSIPDRFSAQQFSDYHSELNMSSLELGDSALYFCASSSYTEAFFGQGTRLTVV.

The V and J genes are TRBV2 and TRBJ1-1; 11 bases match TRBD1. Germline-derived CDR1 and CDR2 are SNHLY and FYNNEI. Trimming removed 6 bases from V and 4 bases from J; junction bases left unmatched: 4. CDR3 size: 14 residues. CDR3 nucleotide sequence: TGTGCCAGCAGGGGGACAGGGGGTCGCACTGAAGCTTTCTTT. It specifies CASRGTGGRTEAFF.

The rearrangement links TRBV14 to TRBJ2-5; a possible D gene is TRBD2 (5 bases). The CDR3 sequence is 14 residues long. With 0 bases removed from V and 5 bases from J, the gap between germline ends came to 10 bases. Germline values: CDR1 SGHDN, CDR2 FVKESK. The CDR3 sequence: CASSQELERETQYF. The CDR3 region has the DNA TGTGCCAGCAGCCAAGAGTTGGAGCGGGAGACCCAGTACTTC.

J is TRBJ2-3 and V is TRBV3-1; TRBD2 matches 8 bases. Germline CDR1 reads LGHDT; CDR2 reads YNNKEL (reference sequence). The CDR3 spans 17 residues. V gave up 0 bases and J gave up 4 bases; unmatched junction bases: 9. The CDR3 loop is CASSQDQKRGMADTQYF. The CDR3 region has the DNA TGTGCCAGCAGCCAAGATCAGAAGCGGGGGATGGCAGATACGCAGTATTTT.

Here the CDR3 reads CASSGGRDTQYF. CDR3 nucleotides: TGTGCCAGCAGCGGTGGGAGGGATACGCAGTATTTT. J is TRBJ2-3 and V is TRBV27; D may be TRBD2 (6 bases). Germline CDR1 reads MNHEY; CDR2 reads SMNVEV (reference sequence). The V gene lost 6 bases and the J gene lost 6 bases, with 10 bases spanning the gap. The CDR3 contains 12 residues.

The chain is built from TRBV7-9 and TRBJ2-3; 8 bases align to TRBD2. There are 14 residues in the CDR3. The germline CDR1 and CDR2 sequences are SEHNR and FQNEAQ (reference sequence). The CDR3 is CASLPGGIPDTQYF. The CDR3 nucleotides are TGTGCGAGCCTCCCGGGAGGGATCCCAGATACGCAGTATTTT.

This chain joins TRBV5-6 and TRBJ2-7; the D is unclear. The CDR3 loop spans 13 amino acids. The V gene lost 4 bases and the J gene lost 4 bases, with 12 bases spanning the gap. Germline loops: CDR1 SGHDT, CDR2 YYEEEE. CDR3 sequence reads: CASSRGGPYEQYF. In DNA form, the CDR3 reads TGTGCCAGCAGCCGAGGCGGACCTTACGAGCAGTACTTC. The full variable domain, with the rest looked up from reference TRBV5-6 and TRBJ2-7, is DAGVTQSPTHLIKTRGQQVTLRCSPKSGHDTVSWYQQALGQGPQFIFQYYEEEERQRGNFPDRFSGHQFPNYSSELNVNALLLGDSALYLCASSRGGPYEQYFGPGTRLTVT.

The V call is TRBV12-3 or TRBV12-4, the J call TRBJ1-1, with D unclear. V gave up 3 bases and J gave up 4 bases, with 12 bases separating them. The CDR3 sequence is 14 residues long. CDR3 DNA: TGTGCCAGCAGTTTGGGAGGGCTGAGCACTGAAGCTTTCTTT. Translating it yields CASSLGGLSTEAFF.

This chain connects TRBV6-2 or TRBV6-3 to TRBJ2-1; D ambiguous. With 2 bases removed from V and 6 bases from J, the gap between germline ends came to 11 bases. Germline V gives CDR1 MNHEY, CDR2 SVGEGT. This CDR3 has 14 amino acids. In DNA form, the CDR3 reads TGTGCCAGCAGTTACCTTGGGGTCTCCAATGAGCAGTTCTTC. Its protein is CASSYLGVSNEQFF.

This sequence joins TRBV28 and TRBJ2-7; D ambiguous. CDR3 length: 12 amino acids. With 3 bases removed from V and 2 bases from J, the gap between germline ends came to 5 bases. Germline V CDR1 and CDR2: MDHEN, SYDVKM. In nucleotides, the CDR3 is TGTGCCAGCAGTTTGGCCCCCTACGAGCAGTACTTC. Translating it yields CASSLAPYEQYF.

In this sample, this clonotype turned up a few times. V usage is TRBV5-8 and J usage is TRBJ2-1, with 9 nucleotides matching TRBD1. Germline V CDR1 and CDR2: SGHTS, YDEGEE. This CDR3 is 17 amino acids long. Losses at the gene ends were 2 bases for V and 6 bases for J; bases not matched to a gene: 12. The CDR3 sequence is CASSFLADRGVGNEQFF. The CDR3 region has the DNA TGTGCCAGCAGCTTCCTCGCCGACAGGGGGGTTGGCAATGAGCAGTTCTTC.

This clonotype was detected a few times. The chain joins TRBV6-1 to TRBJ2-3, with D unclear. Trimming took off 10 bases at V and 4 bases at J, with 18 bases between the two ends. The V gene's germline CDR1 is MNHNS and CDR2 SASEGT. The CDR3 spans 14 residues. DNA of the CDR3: TGTGCCACCCAGGACCGCCCTAAGCCAGATACGCAGTATTTT. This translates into CATQDRPKPDTQYF.

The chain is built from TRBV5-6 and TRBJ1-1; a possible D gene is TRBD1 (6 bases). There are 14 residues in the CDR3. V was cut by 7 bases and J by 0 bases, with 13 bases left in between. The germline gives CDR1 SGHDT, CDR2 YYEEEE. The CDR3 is CASQDQGLNTEAFF. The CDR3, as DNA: TGTGCCAGCCAAGATCAGGGGTTGAACACTGAAGCTTTCTTT.

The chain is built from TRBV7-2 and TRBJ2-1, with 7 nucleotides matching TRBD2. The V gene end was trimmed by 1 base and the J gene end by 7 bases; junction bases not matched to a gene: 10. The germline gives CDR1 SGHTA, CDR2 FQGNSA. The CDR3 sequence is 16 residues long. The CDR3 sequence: CASSLGRLAGPNEQFF. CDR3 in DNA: TGTGCCAGCAGCTTAGGCCGACTAGCAGGACCTAATGAGCAGTTCTTC. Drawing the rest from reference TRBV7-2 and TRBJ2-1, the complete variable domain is GAGVSQSPSNKVTEKGKDVELRCDPISGHTALYWYRQSLGQGLEFLIYFQGNSAPDKSGLPSDRFSAERTGGSVSTLTIQRTQQEDSAVYLCASSLGRLAGPNEQFFGPGTRLTVL.

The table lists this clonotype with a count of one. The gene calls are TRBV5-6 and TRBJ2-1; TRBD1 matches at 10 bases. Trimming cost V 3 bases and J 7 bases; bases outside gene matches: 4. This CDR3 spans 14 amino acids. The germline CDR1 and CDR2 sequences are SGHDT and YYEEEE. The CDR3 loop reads CASSWGQGWNEQFF. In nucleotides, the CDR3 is TGTGCCAGCAGCTGGGGACAGGGGTGGAATGAGCAGTTCTTC. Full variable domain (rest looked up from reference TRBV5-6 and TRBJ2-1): DAGVTQSPTHLIKTRGQQVTLRCSPKSGHDTVSWYQQALGQGPQFIFQYYEEEERQRGNFPDRFSGHQFPNYSSELNVNALLLGDSALYLCASSWGQGWNEQFFGPGTRLTVL.

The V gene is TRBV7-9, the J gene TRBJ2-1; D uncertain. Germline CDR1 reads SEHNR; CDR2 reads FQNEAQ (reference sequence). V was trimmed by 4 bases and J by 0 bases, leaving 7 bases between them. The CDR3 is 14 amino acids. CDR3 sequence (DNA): TGTGCCAGCAGCTATTCAAACTCCTACAATGAGCAGTTCTTC. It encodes CASSYSNSYNEQFF.

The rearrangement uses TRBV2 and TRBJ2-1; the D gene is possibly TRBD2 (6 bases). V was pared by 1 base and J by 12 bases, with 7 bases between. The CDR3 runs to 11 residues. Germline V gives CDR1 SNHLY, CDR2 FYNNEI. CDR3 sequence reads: CASSEERAQFF. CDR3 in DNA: TGTGCCAGCAGTGAAGAGCGGGCGCAGTTCTTC. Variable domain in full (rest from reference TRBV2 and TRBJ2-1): EPEVTQTPSHQVTQMGQEVILRCVPISNHLYFYWYRQILGQKVEFLVSFYNNEISEKSEIFDDQFSVERPDGSNFTLKIRSTKLEDSAMYFCASSEERAQFFGPGTRLTVL.

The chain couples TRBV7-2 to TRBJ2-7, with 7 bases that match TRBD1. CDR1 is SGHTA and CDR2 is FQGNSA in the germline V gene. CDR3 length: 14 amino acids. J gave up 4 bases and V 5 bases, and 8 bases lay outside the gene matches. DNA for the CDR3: TGTGCCAGCAGCGGGTGGGACAGCCGATACGAGCAGTACGTC. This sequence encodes CASSGWDSRYEQYV.

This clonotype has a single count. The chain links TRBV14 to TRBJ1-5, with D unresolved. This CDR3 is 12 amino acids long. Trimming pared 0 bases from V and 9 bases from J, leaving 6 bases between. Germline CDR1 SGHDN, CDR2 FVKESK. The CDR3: CASSQEYGPQHF. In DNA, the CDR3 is TGTGCCAGCAGCCAAGAGTATGGGCCCCAGCATTTT.